The 19 T cell receptor beta chains listed next were all sequenced from one sample in a study of cytomegalovirus exposure and HLA in healthy donors. The PCR made use of 60 Vbeta and 13 Jbeta primers. TCRdb keeps only in-frame clones here, not all; method: immunoSEQ multiplex PCR. The table shows roughly 120,000 clones, with 80% occurring only once. The sequencing input was PBMCs. These receptors were taken from a man aged 30 to 45 in good health and CMV-seronegative.

This rearrangement joins TRBV4-1 to TRBJ2-6; TRBD1 agrees at 7 bases. Germline trimming cut 2 bases from V and 1 base from J; bases unmatched to any gene: 11. Germline V lookup: CDR1 MGHRA, CDR2 YSYEKL. The CDR3 runs 19 residues. CDR3 in DNA: TGCGCCAGCAGCCAACAAACCGGGACAGTTTTATCTGGGGCCAACGTCCTGACTTTC. Protein sequence: CASSQQTGTVLSGANVLTF.

The chain employs TRBV19 and TRBJ1-5; a possible D gene is TRBD1 (6 bases). V was shortened by 5 bases and J by 7 bases, with 12 bases between the two germline ends. The CDR3 covers 13 residues. Per germline, CDR1 LNHDA and CDR2 SQIVND (reference sequence). As DNA, the CDR3 is TGTGCCAGTAGTGGGGGCCGTGGACAGCCCCAGCATTTT. Residues: CASSGGRGQPQHF. Supplemented by reference TRBV19 and TRBJ1-5, the full variable domain reads DGGITQSPKYLFRKEGQNVTLSCEQNLNHDAMYWYRQDPGQGLRLIYYSQIVNDFQKGDIAEGYSVSREKKESFPLTVTSAQKNPTAFYLCASSGGRGQPQHFGDGTRLSIL.

As for this clone: At one end the junction does not follow the germline gene, possibly because of a read error. J is TRBJ1-5 and V is TRBV27; D not resolved. From germline, CDR1 is MNHEY and CDR2 SMNVEV (reference sequence). This CDR3 has 15 residues. DNA of the CDR3: TGTGCCAGCAGCCCATTCGGGATTAGCAATCAGCCCCAGAATTTT. As protein: CASSPFGISNQPQNF.

The chain combines TRBV5-4 with TRBJ2-1, with TRBD1 matching 7 bases. V shed 1 base and J 2 bases; nucleotides not matched to a gene: 3. This CDR3 is 15 amino acids long. Germline V gene lookup returns CDR1 SGHNT and CDR2 YYREEE (reference sequence). CDR3 sequence reads: CASSLRQGAYNEQFF. CDR3 nucleotide sequence: TGTGCCAGCAGCTTGAGGCAGGGGGCCTACAATGAGCAGTTCTTC.

The CDR3 DNA reads as TGCGCCAGCAGTAGAAGCGGGATTGGCACAGATACGCAGTATTTT. Translation gives CASSRSGIGTDTQYF. V gene TRBV5-1 combines with J gene TRBJ2-3; TRBD2 matches 7 bases. V was pared by 5 bases and J by 1 base, with 7 bases of the junction left unmatched. Germline CDR1 is SGHRS and CDR2 is YFSETQ. The CDR3 spans 15 residues.

This chain uses TRBV5-4 with TRBJ2-5; D is perhaps TRBD1 (6 bases). Gene TRBJ2-7 matches the end of the DNA better, so the J call may be wrong. The germline CDR1 and CDR2 sequences are SGHNT and YYREEE (reference sequence). This CDR3 comprises 13 residues. The CDR3 sequence is CASSLAQGYEQYF. CDR3 coding DNA: TGTGCCAGCAGCTTGGCACAGGGTTACGAGCAGTACTTC.

This chain's CDR3 is CACDGTGRGQPQHF. The CDR3 region has the DNA TGTGCCTGCGATGGGACAGGGCGAGGTCAGCCCCAGCATTTT. The chain couples TRBV30 to TRBJ1-5, with TRBD1 identical over 9 bases. Germline loops: CDR1 GTSNPN, CDR2 SVGIG (reference sequence). This CDR3 spans 14 amino acids. Germline trimming cut 6 bases from V and 6 bases from J; bases unmatched to any gene: 9.

As concerns this clone: Other DNA sequences of this sample code for an identical CDR3. The chain recombines TRBV28 with TRBJ2-7, with no clear D. In germline, CDR1 is MDHEN, CDR2 SYDVKM. Trimming stripped 3 bases from V and 4 bases from J, with 4 bases between. This CDR3 has 11 residues. CDR3 sequence reads: CASSFRYEQYF. CDR3 DNA sequence: TGTGCCAGCAGTTTCAGGTACGAGCAGTACTTC. The whole variable domain, filled in from reference TRBV28 and TRBJ2-7, reads DVKVTQSSRYLVKRTGEKVFLECVQDMDHENMFWYRQDPGLGLRLIYFSYDVKMKEKGDIPEGYSVSREKKERFSLILESASTNQTSMYLCASSFRYEQYFGPGTRLTVT.

V usage is TRBV5-4 and J usage is TRBJ2-7; 10 bases fit TRBD1. The CDR3 covers 15 residues. Per germline, CDR1 SGHNT and CDR2 YYREEE (reference sequence). The ends lost 3 bases at V and 1 base at J; junction bases unmatched: 4. This CDR3 is CASSSGQGGSYEQYF. The CDR3 DNA reads TGTGCCAGCAGCTCTGGACAGGGGGGTTCCTACGAGCAGTACTTC. Based on the CDR3 plus reference TRBV5-4 and TRBJ2-7, the full variable domain is ETGVTQSPTHLIKTRGQQVTLRCSSQSGHNTVSWYQQALGQGPQFIFQYYREEENGRGNFPPRFSGLQFPNYSSELNVNALELDDSALYLCASSSGQGGSYEQYFGPGTRLTVT.

V gene TRBV10-1 combines with J gene TRBJ2-3; 8 nucleotides match TRBD1. This CDR3 is built from 15 residues. With V trimmed by 1 base and J by 3 bases, 3 bases remained unmatched. Germline assignment: CDR1 WNHNN and CDR2 SYGVQD (reference sequence). In DNA, the CDR3 is TGCGCCAGCAGTGAGTGGACAGGGAAAACAGATACGCAGTATTTT. This encodes CASSEWTGKTDTQYF.

This sequence joins TRBV6-1 and TRBJ1-4, with a possible D match to TRBD1 (5 bases). The CDR3 runs 14 residues. V dropped 2 bases and J dropped 8 bases, with 12 bases sitting between them. Germline lookup yields CDR1 MNHNS and CDR2 SASEGT. The CDR3: CASSEHQGSEKLFF. CDR3 coding DNA: TGTGCCAGCAGTGAACATCAGGGTTCCGAAAAACTGTTTTTT.

The J gene is TRBJ1-5, the V gene TRBV7-9, with TRBD1 matching over 9 bases. CDR3 length: 17 residues. Germline-derived CDR1 and CDR2 are SEHNR and FQNEAQ (reference sequence). The J segment lost 0 bases and the V segment lost 3 bases, leaving 6 bases of the junction unmatched. The CDR3 sequence is CASSFGTGPFSNQPQHF. DNA for the CDR3: TGTGCCAGCAGCTTCGGGACAGGGCCGTTTAGCAATCAGCCCCAGCATTTT.

The chain couples TRBV14 to TRBJ2-1, with 13 nucleotides matching TRBD2. There are 16 residues in the CDR3. V shed 4 bases and J 2 bases; nucleotides not matched to a gene: 2. The germline V gene has CDR1 SGHDN and CDR2 FVKESK. CDR3 sequence (DNA): TGTGCCAGCAGCCTACTAGCGGGAGGGCCCTACAATGAGCAGTTCTTC. Amino acid sequence: CASSLLAGGPYNEQFF.

Here the CDR3 reads CASRPSDTGELFF. For the CDR3, the DNA is TGCGCCAGCAGACCGTCAGACACCGGGGAGCTGTTTTTT. The chain carries TRBV5-1 and TRBJ2-2; D call uncertain. V dropped 5 bases and J dropped 3 bases, with 8 bases sitting between them. Per the germline V gene, CDR1 is SGHRS and CDR2 is YFSETQ. The CDR3 spans 13 residues.

This clone appeared once. The chain carries TRBV20-1 and TRBJ2-7, with a possible D match to TRBD1 (5 bases). The V end lost 7 bases, the J end lost 1 base, and 8 bases lay between the germline ends. The germline gives CDR1 DFQATT, CDR2 SNEGSKA (reference sequence). There are 11 residues in the CDR3. The CDR3 DNA reads as TGCAGTGTAGGGGAATCCTACGAGCAGTACTTC. Protein product: CSVGESYEQYF.

This rearrangement joins TRBV30 to TRBJ2-2, with TRBD2 matching over 7 bases. The CDR3 loop spans 15 amino acids. Germline CDR1 and CDR2: GTSNPN and SVGIG (reference sequence). Unmatched junction bases numbered 7, after V lost 3 bases and J lost 3 bases. The CDR3 sequence is CAWRGREADTGELFF. The CDR3 region has the DNA TGTGCCTGGAGGGGGAGGGAGGCGGACACCGGGGAGCTGTTTTTT.

This clone was seen once. The chain has TRBV27 and TRBJ1-4; 7 bases are a match to TRBD1. The V gene's germline CDR1 is MNHEY and CDR2 SMNVEV (reference sequence). The junction had 6 bases not matched to a gene; V was cut back by 6 bases and J by 8 bases. The CDR3 runs to 13 residues. CDR3 loop: CASRQTGNEKLFF. In nucleotides, the CDR3 is TGTGCCAGCAGACAGACAGGGAACGAAAAACTGTTTTTT.

J is TRBJ2-5 and V is TRBV7-9, with a possible D match to TRBD2 (5 bases). The V end was cut by 6 bases, the J end by 5 bases, with 10 bases between. Germline CDR1 is SEHNR and CDR2 is FQNEAQ (reference sequence). The CDR3 has 12 amino acids. The CDR3 DNA is TGTGCCAGCAGTGGGAGTGGCGAGACCCAGTACTTC. Translated, it gives CASSGSGETQYF.

The rearrangement joins TRBV10-1 to TRBJ2-7; TRBD1 is a possible D gene (6 bases). Germline CDR1 WNHNN, CDR2 SYGVQD (reference sequence). V lost 8 bases and J lost 6, with 14 bases in between. This CDR3 contains 12 residues. The CDR3 nucleotides read TGCGCCAGCGGACAGCTTTCGGGCGAGCAGTACTTC. Amino acids: CASGQLSGEQYF.